The next 9 T cell receptor beta chains were all read from a single sample in a study of shared clonotypes between healthy human individuals. Sequenced by immunoSEQ multiplex PCR; TCRdb stores in-frame clones only, minus some. The sample lists over 850,000 clones, roughly 74% occurring once. The sample taken for sequencing was memory CD4+ T cells from PBMCs. Subset described: CD45RA-negative fraction. The receptors come from a man aged 18 to 30 in good health. Some clones in this sample may be carry-over from other donors' samples.

The chain recombines TRBV27 with TRBJ2-5; D is uncertain. Germline V gene lookup returns CDR1 MNHEY and CDR2 SMNVEV (reference sequence). Trimming shortened V by 0 bases and J by 1 base, and 12 bases separated the two germline ends. The CDR3 loop spans 16 amino acids. DNA of the CDR3: TGTGCCAGCAGTTTATCGGTCGGACCTCCCCAAGAGACCCAGTACTTC. It encodes CASSLSVGPPQETQYF.

Turning to this clone: The same CDR3 arises from other DNA sequences in this sample as well. The V and J genes are TRBV20-1 and TRBJ2-7; tentatively, D is TRBD1 (5 bases). Germline-derived CDR1 and CDR2 are DFQATT and SNEGSKA (reference sequence). V was pared by 3 bases and J by 2 bases, with 5 bases between. The CDR3 totals 11 residues. This chain's CDR3 is CSARGPYEQYF. The CDR3, as DNA: TGCAGTGCTAGGGGGCCCTACGAGCAGTACTTC.

J is TRBJ2-5 and V is TRBV2; 9 bases are shared with TRBD2. The germline CDR1 and CDR2 sequences are SNHLY and FYNNEI. The CDR3 sequence is 15 residues long. V dropped 4 bases and J dropped 4; count of bases not matched to a gene: 7. CDR3 sequence (DNA): TGTGCCAGCAGTGTTGCGGGAGGGCCGCGAGAGACCCAGTACTTC. Its translation: CASSVAGGPRETQYF.

As to this clone: One base away lies a much larger clone, so this may be a sequencing read error. The chain joins TRBV5-1 to TRBJ2-2; D is ambiguous. The CDR3 covers 16 residues. Germline V gene sequence: CDR1 SGHRS, CDR2 YFSETQ. V shed 0 bases and J shed 6 bases, with 15 bases lying between them. CDR3 sequence reads: CASSLVLSIGPGELFF. The DNA for the CDR3 is TGCGCCAGCAGCTTGGTTTTGAGCATCGGGCCCGGGGAGCTGTTTTTT.

The sample holds a few counts of this clone. V gene TRBV25-1 combines with J gene TRBJ2-7; TRBD2 aligns across 8 bases. After removal of 8 bases from V and 2 bases from J, the junction contained 2 bases not matched to a gene. The CDR3 is 12 residues long. From germline, CDR1 is MGHDK and CDR2 SYGVNS. The CDR3 nucleotides are TGTGCCAGCGGGGGACTAGCCTACGAGCAGTACTTC. Its protein is CASGGLAYEQYF.

This chain uses TRBV28 with TRBJ1-5; D is undetermined. The CDR3 spans 15 residues. Deletions cut 4 bases from V and 7 bases from J, with 17 bases between. Germline values: CDR1 MDHEN, CDR2 SYDVKM. Here the CDR3 reads CASSSKQRWRQPQHF. CDR3 nucleotides: TGTGCCAGCAGTTCGAAGCAGCGTTGGAGGCAGCCCCAGCATTTT. Using reference TRBV28 and TRBJ1-5 for the parts outside the CDR3, the full variable domain is DVKVTQSSRYLVKRTGEKVFLECVQDMDHENMFWYRQDPGLGLRLIYFSYDVKMKEKGDIPEGYSVSREKKERFSLILESASTNQTSMYLCASSSKQRWRQPQHFGDGTRLSIL.

There are many counts of this clone. The rearrangement links TRBV6-6 to TRBJ2-7; D possibly uses TRBD1 or TRBD2 (5 bases each). This CDR3 spans 14 amino acids. With 6 bases removed from V and 2 bases from J, the gap between germline ends came to 14 bases. Germline CDR1 MNHNY, CDR2 SVGAGI (reference sequence). The CDR3 nucleotides are TGTGCCAGCAGAGCCGGGACCAGGCCCTACGAGCAGTACTTC. Translation: CASRAGTRPYEQYF.

The CDR3 reads CATSRKGLITDTQYF. The CDR3 DNA follows: TGTGCCACCAGCAGGAAGGGACTTATCACAGATACGCAGTATTTT. This chain joins TRBV15 and TRBJ2-3, with D perhaps TRBD2 (6 bases). This CDR3 is 15 amino acids long. Germline V gene lookup returns CDR1 LNHNV and CDR2 YYDKDF (reference sequence). V gave up 3 bases and J gave up 2 bases, with 12 bases separating them. The full variable domain, with the rest looked up from reference TRBV15 and TRBJ2-3, is DAMVIQNPRYQVTQFGKPVTLSCSQTLNHNVMYWYQQKSSQAPKLLFHYYDKDFNNEADTPDNFQSRRPNTSFCFLDIRSPGLGDTAMYLCATSRKGLITDTQYFGPGTRLTVL.

J is TRBJ2-2 and V is TRBV7-3; no clear D. The V end lost 5 bases, the J end lost 3 bases, and 7 bases lay between the germline ends. Germline CDR1 and CDR2: SGHTA and FQGTGA. The CDR3 totals 13 residues. CDR3 in amino acids: CASSNSYTGELFF. CDR3 in DNA: TGTGCCAGCAGCAACTCCTACACCGGGGAGCTGTTTTTT.